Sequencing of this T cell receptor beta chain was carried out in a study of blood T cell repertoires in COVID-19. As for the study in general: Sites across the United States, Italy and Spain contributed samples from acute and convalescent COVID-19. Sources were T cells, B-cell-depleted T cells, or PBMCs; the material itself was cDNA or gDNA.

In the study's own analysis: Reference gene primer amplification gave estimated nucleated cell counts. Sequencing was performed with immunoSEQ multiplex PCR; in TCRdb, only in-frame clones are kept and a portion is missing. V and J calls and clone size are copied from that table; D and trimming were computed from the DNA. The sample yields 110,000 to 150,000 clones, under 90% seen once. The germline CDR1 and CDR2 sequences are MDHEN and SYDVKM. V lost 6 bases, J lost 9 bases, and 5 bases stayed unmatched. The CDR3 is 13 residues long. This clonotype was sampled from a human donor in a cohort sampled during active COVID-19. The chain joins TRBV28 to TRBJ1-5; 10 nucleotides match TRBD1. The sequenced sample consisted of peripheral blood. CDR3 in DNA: TGTGCCAGCAGCGCGGGACAGGGGCCGCCCCAGCATTTT. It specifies CASSAGQGPPQHF.